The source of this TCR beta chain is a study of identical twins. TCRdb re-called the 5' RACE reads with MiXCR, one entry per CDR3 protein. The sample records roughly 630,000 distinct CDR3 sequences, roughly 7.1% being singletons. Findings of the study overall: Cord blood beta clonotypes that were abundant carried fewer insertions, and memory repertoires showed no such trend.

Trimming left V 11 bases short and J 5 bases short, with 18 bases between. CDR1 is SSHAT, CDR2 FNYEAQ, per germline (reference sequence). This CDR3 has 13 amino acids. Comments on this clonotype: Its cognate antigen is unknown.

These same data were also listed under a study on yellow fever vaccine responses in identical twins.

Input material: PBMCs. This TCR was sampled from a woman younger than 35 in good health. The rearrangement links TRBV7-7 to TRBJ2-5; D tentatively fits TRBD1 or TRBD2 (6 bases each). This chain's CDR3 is CAVAGGIRETQYF. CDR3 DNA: TGTGCCGTCGCCGGGGGCATAAGGGAGACCCAGTACTTC.